These T cell receptor beta chains were read from a single sample in a study of blood T cell repertoires in COVID-19. This table comes from immunoSEQ multiplex PCR, and its TCRdb copy is limited to in-frame clones, with some not included. The sample shows 80,000 to 100,000 clones, 80% to 90% of them seen only once. Sequencing was performed on peripheral blood. These receptor sequences come from a man in his fifties with COVID-19, enrolled during active disease. CDR3s include the opening cysteine and the closing phenylalanine or tryptophan. D genes are given only for firm matches. Rows may omit the clone size; those that give it use once, few, many or a size class.

14,NA,NA,TRBJ1-3,TRBV21-1,CASSKSGTGNTIYF,TGTGCCAGCAGCAAATCCGGGACTGGAAACACCATATATTTT
13,NA,NA,TRBJ2-1,TRBV6-6,CASKVANGNEQFF,TGTGCCAGCAAGGTGGCCAACGGGAATGAGCAGTTCTTC
13,NA,NA,TRBJ2-3,TRBV9,CASSPTGSDTQYF,TGTGCCAGCAGCCCGACAGGTAGCGATACGCAGTATTTT
17,TRBD1,once,TRBJ1-3,TRBV28,CASSLLGQGASGNTIYF,TGTGCCAGCAGTTTACTTGGACAGGGGGCCTCTGGAAACACCATATATTTT
11,NA,NA,TRBJ2-5,TRBV5-5,CASSFGETQYF,TGTGCCAGCAGCTTCGGAGAGACCCAGTACTTC
14,TRBD2,NA,TRBJ2-1,TRBV6-5,CASRRLAGENEQFF,TGTGCCAGCAGAAGACTAGCGGGGGAAAATGAGCAGTTCTTC
13,NA,NA,TRBJ1-4,TRBV9,CASQRDNTEKLFF,TGTGCCAGCCAACGGGACAACACTGAAAAACTGTTTTTT
14,TRBD1,NA,TRBJ1-6,TRBV11-2,CASSLGTGLSPLHF,TGTGCCAGCAGCTTGGGGACAGGGTTATCACCCCTCCACTTT
15,TRBD1,NA,TRBJ2-1,TRBV2,CASSVDRGFYNEQFF,TGTGCCAGCAGTGTGGACAGGGGGTTCTACAATGAGCAGTTCTTC
14,NA,NA,TRBJ2-5,TRBV9,CASSVDSQMETQYF,TGTGCCAGCAGCGTAGATTCCCAAATGGAGACCCAGTACTTC
13,NA,NA,TRBJ2-1,TRBV5-1,CASSSRPGNEQFF,TGCGCCAGCAGCTCCCGGCCGGGCAATGAGCAGTTCTTC
15,NA,NA,TRBJ1-1,TRBV4-1,CASSQALAVNTEAFF,TGCGCCAGCAGCCAAGCCCTGGCGGTGAACACTGAAGCTTTCTTT
15,TRBD1,NA,TRBJ1-2,TRBV5-1,CASSSGTVANYGYTF,TGCGCCAGCAGCTCCGGGACAGTCGCTAACTATGGCTACACCTTC
12,NA,NA,TRBJ2-1,TRBV14,CASSQSGNEQFF,TGTGCCAGCAGCCAGTCAGGGAATGAGCAGTTCTTC
16,NA,NA,TRBJ2-7,TRBV4-1,CASSQVLSRDIREQYF,TGCGCCAGCAGCCAAGTTCTGTCCCGGGACATCCGCGAGCAGTACTTC
15,NA,NA,TRBJ2-7,TRBV4-1,CASSQDPGEDYEQYF,TGCGCCAGCAGCCAAGATCCCGGAGAGGACTACGAGCAGTACTTC
14,TRBD1,NA,TRBJ1-1,TRBV29-1,CSVGQGRANTEAFF,TGCAGCGTCGGACAGGGCAGAGCGAACACTGAAGCTTTCTTT
15,TRBD1,NA,TRBJ1-5,TRBV19,CASTEDRVLFQPQHF,TGTGCCAGTACCGAAGACAGGGTGTTGTTTCAGCCCCAGCATTTT
14,TRBD1,NA,TRBJ2-1,TRBV11-3,CASSPTGTYNEQFF,TGTGCCAGCAGCCCGACAGGGACCTACAATGAGCAGTTCTTC
15,TRBD1,NA,TRBJ1-2,TRBV14,CASSPYTGGGYGYTF,TGTGCCAGCAGCCCCTACACAGGGGGGGGCTATGGCTACACCTTC
15,NA,NA,TRBJ2-3,TRBV7-2,CASSFRDFSTDTQYF,TGTGCCAGCAGCTTCCGGGATTTTAGCACAGATACGCAGTATTTT
12,TRBD1,NA,TRBJ2-1,TRBV5-1,CASSLDDRGEFF,TGCGCCAGCAGCTTGGACGACAGGGGGGAGTTCTTC
16,NA,NA,TRBJ1-1,TRBV7-9,CASSLIVGVGVPEAFF,TGTGCCAGCAGCTTAATAGTCGGGGTCGGGGTCCCTGAAGCTTTCTTT
12,NA,NA,TRBJ1-3,TRBV12-3/TRBV12-4,CASTLSGNTIYF,TGTGCCAGCACCCTAAGCGGAAACACCATATATTTT
14,TRBD1,NA,TRBJ1-5,TRBV5-4,CASSIQGIDQPQHF,TGTGCCAGCAGCATACAGGGGATAGATCAGCCCCAGCATTTT
13,NA,NA,TRBJ1-3,TRBV2,CASTPAAGNTIYF,TGTGCCAGCACCCCGGCGGCTGGAAACACCATATATTTT
13,TRBD1,NA,TRBJ2-7,TRBV27,CASTGQGIYEQYF,TGTGCCAGCACGGGACAGGGTATCTACGAGCAGTACTTC
13,NA,NA,TRBJ1-1,TRBV10-2,CASSAPGNTEAFF,TGCGCCAGCAGTGCGCCCGGGAACACTGAAGCTTTCTTT
15,NA,NA,TRBJ1-5,TRBV5-4,CASSSSDRPTENQHF,TGTGCCAGCAGCTCCTCAGACAGGCCTACCGAAAACCAGCATTTT
14,TRBD2,NA,TRBJ2-5,TRBV5-4,CASSGGLAGKTQYF,TGTGCCAGCAGCGGGGGACTAGCGGGCAAAACCCAGTACTTC
15,TRBD2,few,TRBJ2-3,TRBV9,CASSVRGGPTDTQYF,TGTGCCAGCAGCGTACGGGGGGGCCCCACAGATACGCAGTATTTT